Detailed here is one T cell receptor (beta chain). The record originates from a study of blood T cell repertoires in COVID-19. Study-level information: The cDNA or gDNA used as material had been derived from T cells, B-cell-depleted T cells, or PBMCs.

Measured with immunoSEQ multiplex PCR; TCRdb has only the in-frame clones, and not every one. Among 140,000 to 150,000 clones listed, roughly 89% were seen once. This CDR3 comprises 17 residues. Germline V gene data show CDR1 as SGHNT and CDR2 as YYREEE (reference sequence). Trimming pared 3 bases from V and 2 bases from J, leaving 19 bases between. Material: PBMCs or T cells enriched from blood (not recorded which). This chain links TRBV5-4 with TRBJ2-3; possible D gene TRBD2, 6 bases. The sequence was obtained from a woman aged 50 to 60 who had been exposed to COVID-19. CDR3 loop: CASSWGVGRKDTDTQYF. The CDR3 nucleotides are TGTGCCAGCAGCTGGGGGGTTGGACGTAAGGACACAGATACGCAGTATTTT.